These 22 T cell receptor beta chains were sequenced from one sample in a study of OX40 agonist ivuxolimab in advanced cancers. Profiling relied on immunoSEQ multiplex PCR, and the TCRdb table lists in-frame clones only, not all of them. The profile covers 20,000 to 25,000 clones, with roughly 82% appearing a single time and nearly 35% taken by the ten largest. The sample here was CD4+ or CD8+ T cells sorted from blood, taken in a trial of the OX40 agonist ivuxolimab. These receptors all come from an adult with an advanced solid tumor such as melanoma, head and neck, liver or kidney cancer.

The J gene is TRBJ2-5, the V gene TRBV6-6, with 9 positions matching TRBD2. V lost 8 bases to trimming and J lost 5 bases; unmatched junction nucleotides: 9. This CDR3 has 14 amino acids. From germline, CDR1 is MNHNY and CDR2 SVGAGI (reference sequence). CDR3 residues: CASSSGASEETQYF. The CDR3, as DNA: TGTGCCAGCTCTAGCGGGGCCTCTGAGGAGACCCAGTACTTC.

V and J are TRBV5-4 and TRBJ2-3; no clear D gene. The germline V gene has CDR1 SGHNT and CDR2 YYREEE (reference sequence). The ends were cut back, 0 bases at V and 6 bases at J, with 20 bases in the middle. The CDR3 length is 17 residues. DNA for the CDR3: TGTGCCAGCAGCTTGGGGGTAATGGCCTCCTATGCCGATACGCAGTATTTT. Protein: CASSLGVMASYADTQYF.

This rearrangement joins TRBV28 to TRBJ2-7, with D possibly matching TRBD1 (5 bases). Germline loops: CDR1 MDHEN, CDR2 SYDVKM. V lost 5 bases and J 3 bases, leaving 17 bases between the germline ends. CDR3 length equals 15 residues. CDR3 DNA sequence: TGTGCCAGCAGTCCGCTACGGCAGGGTTACTACGAGCAGTACTTC. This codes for CASSPLRQGYYEQYF.

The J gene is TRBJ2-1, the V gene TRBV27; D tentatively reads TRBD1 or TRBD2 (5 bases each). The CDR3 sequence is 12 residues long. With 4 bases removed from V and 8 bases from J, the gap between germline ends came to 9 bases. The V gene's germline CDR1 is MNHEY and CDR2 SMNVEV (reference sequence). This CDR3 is CASSSRGDEQFF. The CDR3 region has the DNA TGTGCCAGCAGTTCCCGGGGCGATGAGCAGTTCTTC.

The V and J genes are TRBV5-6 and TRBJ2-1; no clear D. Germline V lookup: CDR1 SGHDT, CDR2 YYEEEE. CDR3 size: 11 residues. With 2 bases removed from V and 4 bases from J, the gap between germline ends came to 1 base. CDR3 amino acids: CASSFYNEQFF. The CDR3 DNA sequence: TGTGCCAGCAGCTTTTACAATGAGCAGTTCTTC.

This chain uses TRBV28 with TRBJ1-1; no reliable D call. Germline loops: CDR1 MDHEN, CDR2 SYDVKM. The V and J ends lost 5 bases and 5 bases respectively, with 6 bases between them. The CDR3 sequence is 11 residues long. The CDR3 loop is CASSRATEAFF. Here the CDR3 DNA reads TGTGCCAGCAGTAGGGCGACTGAAGCTTTCTTT.

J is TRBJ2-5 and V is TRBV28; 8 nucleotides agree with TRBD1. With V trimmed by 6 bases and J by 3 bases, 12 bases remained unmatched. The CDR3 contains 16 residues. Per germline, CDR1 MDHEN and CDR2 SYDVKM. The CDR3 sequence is CASRNPPDRVEETQYF. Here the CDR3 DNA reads TGTGCCAGCAGAAACCCTCCGGACAGGGTGGAAGAGACCCAGTACTTC.

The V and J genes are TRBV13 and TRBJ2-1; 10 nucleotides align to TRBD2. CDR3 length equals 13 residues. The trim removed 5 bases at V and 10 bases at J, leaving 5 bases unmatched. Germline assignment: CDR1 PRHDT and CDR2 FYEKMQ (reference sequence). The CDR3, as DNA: TGTGCCAGCAGCCCCGGACTAGCGGCCGAGCAGTTCTTC. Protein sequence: CASSPGLAAEQFF.

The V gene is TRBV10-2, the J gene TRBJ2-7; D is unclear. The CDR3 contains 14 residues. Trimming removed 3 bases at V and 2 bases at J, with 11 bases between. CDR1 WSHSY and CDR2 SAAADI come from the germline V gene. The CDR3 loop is CASSERRVTYEQYF. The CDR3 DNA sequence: TGCGCCAGCAGTGAAAGAAGGGTAACCTACGAGCAGTACTTC.

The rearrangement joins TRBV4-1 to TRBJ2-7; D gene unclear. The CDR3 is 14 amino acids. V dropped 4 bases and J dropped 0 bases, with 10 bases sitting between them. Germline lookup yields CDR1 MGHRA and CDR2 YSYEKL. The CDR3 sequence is CASSPRTFSYEQYF. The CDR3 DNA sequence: TGCGCCAGCAGCCCTCGTACCTTCTCCTACGAGCAGTACTTC.

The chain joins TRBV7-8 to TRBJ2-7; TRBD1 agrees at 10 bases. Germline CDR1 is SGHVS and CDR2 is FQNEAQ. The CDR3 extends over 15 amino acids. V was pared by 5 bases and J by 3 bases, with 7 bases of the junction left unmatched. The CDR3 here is CASSPDRGQGYEQYF. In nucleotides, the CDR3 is TGTGCCAGCAGCCCCGACAGGGGGCAAGGCTACGAGCAGTACTTC.

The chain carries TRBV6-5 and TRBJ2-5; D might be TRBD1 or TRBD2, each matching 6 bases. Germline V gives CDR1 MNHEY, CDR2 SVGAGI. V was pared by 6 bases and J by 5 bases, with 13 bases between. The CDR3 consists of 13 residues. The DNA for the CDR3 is TGTGCCAGCAGGCCGGGGGCCCGGGAGACCCAGTACTTC. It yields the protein CASRPGARETQYF.

CDR3 DNA sequence: TGCGCCAGCAGCCTGGAAAGGGCCTACGAGCAGTACTTC. It encodes CASSLERAYEQYF. The chain recombines TRBV4-1 with TRBJ2-7; D gene unclear. The V gene lost 4 bases and the J gene lost 2 bases, with 9 bases spanning the gap. The CDR3 has 13 residues. Germline CDR1 and CDR2: MGHRA and YSYEKL.

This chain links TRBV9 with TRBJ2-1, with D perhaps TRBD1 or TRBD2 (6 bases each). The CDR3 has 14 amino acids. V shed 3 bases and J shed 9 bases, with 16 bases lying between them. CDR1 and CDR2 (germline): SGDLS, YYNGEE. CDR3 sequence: CASSAGWGAFEQFF. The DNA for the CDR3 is TGTGCCAGCAGCGCCGGGTGGGGGGCATTTGAGCAGTTCTTC.

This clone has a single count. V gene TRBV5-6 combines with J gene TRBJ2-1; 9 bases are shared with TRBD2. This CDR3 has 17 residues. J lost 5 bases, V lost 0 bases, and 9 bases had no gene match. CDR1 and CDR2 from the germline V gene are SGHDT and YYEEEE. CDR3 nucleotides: TGTGCCAGCAGCTTGGATCCTAGCGGGATTGGGGACAATGAGCAGTTCTTC. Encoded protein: CASSLDPSGIGDNEQFF.

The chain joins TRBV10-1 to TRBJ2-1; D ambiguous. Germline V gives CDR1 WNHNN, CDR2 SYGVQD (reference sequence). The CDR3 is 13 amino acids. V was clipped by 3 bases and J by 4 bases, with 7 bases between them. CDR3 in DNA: TGCGCCAGCAGTGATGGTGCATACAATGAGCAGTTCTTC. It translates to CASSDGAYNEQFF.

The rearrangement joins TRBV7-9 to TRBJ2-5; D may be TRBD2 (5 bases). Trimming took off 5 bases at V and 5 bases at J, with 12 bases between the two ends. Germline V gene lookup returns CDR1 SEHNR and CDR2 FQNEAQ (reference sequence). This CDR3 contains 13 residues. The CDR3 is CASSDYTPETQYF. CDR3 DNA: TGTGCCAGCAGCGACTATACCCCCGAGACCCAGTACTTC.

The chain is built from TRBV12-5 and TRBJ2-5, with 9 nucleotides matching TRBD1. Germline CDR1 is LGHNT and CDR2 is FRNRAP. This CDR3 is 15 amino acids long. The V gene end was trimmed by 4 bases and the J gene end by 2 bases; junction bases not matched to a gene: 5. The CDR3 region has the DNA TGTGCTAGTGGTTCGACGGGACAGGGTCAAGAGACCCAGTACTTC. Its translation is CASGSTGQGQETQYF.

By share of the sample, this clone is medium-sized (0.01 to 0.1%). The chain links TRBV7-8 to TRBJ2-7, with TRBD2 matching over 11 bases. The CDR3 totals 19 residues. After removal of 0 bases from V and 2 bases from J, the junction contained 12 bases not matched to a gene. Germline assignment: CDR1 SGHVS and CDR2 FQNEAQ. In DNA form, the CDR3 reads TGTGCCAGCAGCTTAGCGTCGGTAGCGGGAGGGCTGAACCCCTACGAGCAGTACTTC. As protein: CASSLASVAGGLNPYEQYF.

The CDR3 DNA follows: TGTGCCAGCAGCCCGACGACTAGCGGGTACGAGCAGTACTTC. It specifies CASSPTTSGYEQYF. The V call is TRBV5-4, the J call TRBJ2-7, with 10 bases matching TRBD2. The V gene end was trimmed by 4 bases and the J gene end by 4 bases; junction bases not matched to a gene: 5. The CDR3 has 14 residues. Germline lookup yields CDR1 SGHNT and CDR2 YYREEE (reference sequence).

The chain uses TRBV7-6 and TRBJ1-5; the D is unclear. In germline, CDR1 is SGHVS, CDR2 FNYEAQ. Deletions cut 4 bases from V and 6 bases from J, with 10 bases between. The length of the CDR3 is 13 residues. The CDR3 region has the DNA TGTGCCAGCAGCTCCTCGCTCACTCAGCCCCAGCATTTT. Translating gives CASSSSLTQPQHF.

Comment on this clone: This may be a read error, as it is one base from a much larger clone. DNA for the CDR3: TGTGCCAACTTGCTCCTAGCGGGAGGGCCAAATACGCAGTATTTT. Its protein product is CANLLLAGGPNTQYF. The rearrangement joins TRBV6-1 to TRBJ2-3, with 12 nucleotides matching TRBD2. The CDR3 covers 15 residues. V gave up 10 bases and J gave up 7 bases; unmatched junction bases: 12. Germline V gives CDR1 MNHNS, CDR2 SASEGT.